The 29 T cell receptor beta chains below were found in one sample sequenced in a study of blood T cells in healthy people across ages. A second PCR of about 7 to 11 cycles used a sample-barcoded 5' primer and a J-beta primer mix. TCRdb ran MiXCR on the 5' RACE reads and lists one entry per CDR3 protein. The repertoire holds hundreds of thousands of distinct CDR3 sequences, with 20% to 25% as singletons. The sample taken for sequencing was blood. These TCRs come from an older man in good health.

The chain joins TRBV7-9 to TRBJ1-2, with 10 bases aligning to TRBD1. After removal of 5 bases from V and 3 bases from J, the junction contained 18 bases not matched to a gene. The CDR3 runs to 19 residues. The V gene's germline CDR1 is SEHNR and CDR2 FQNEAQ (reference sequence). In DNA, the CDR3 is TGTGCCAGCAGCATATCGTTTGTGACAGGGGGCAAGAGGCACTATGGCTACACCTTC. Its protein is CASSISFVTGGKRHYGYTF.

About this clonotype: With a much larger clone just one base away, this may be a read error. Because it lacks the conserved phenylalanine or tryptophan at the end, this CDR3 is likely a read error. CDR3 DNA: TGTGCAACAGCTTTTACCGGTGACATTGACGAGCAGTACCTC. Its protein product is CATAFTGDIDEQYL. This chain connects TRBV28 to TRBJ2-7; the D is unclear. Germline lookup yields CDR1 MDHEN and CDR2 SYDVKM. The CDR3 contains 14 residues.

The sample holds a few counts of this clonotype. V usage is TRBV10-3 and J usage is TRBJ2-1; 10 bases match TRBD2. With V trimmed by 4 bases and J by 3 bases, 3 bases remained unmatched. From germline, CDR1 is ENHRY and CDR2 SYGVKD. This CDR3 is 15 amino acids long. The CDR3 coding sequence is TGTGCCATCAGTGGGACTAGCGGAGACTACAATGAGCAGTTCTTC. It yields the protein CAISGTSGDYNEQFF.

This clonotype was seen many times. The chain is built from TRBV4-1 and TRBJ1-2; D uncertain. The CDR3 is 14 residues long. Germline assignment: CDR1 MGHRA and CDR2 YSYEKL. Trimming stripped 2 bases from V and 14 bases from J, with 21 bases between. CDR3 loop: CASSQILQAVAGTF. DNA for the CDR3: TGCGCCAGCAGCCAAATATTACAAGCGGTGGCGGGTACCTTC.

This clonotype has more than one count but fewer than ten. The CDR3 DNA follows: TGTGCCAGCAGCTTAGTAGGGACAGGGGGCGTTGGGCAAGAGACCCAGTACTTC. Amino acids: CASSLVGTGGVGQETQYF. This chain connects TRBV7-9 to TRBJ2-5, with TRBD1 matching 12 bases. CDR1 is SEHNR and CDR2 is FQNEAQ in the germline V gene (reference sequence). There are 18 residues in the CDR3. Unmatched junction bases numbered 8, after V lost 1 base and J lost 2 bases.

This clonotype has only a few counts. The J gene is TRBJ2-1, the V gene TRBV4-3; TRBD2 matches at 9 bases. The CDR3 spans 16 residues. Looked up from germline, CDR1 is LGHNA and CDR2 is YSLEER. V lost 1 base, J lost 8 bases, and 9 bases stayed unmatched. The CDR3: CASSQVYSGSIYEQFF. The DNA of the CDR3 is TGCGCCAGCAGCCAAGTCTATAGCGGGAGTATATATGAGCAGTTCTTC.

The rearrangement links TRBV18 to TRBJ1-5, with D hard to call. Trimming took off 2 bases at V and 8 bases at J, with 10 bases between the two ends. Germline V gene lookup returns CDR1 KGHSH and CDR2 LQKENI. The CDR3 is 13 residues long. Here the CDR3 DNA reads TGTGCCAGCTCACCAGGGGATCTTGAGCCCCAGCATTTT. It translates to CASSPGDLEPQHF. Based on the CDR3 plus reference TRBV18 and TRBJ1-5, the full variable domain is NAGVMQNPRHLVRRRGQEARLRCSPMKGHSHVYWYRQLPEEGLKFMVYLQKENIIDESGMPKERFSAEFPKEGPSILRIQQVVRGDSAAYFCASSPGDLEPQHFGDGTRLSIL.

Remarks on this clonotype: A single base separates this from a much larger clone, so it may be a read error. The chain uses TRBV3-1 and TRBJ1-4, with no clear D. The CDR3 extends over 13 amino acids. Germline CDR1 is LGHDT and CDR2 is YNNKEL (reference sequence). CDR3 in DNA: TGTGCCGGCAGCCAAGAGGCCCGTGAAAAACTGTTTTTT. This gives the protein CAGSQEAREKLFF.

This clonotype was picked up many times. The J gene is TRBJ2-1, the V gene TRBV5-1; D is unclear. Per germline, CDR1 SGHRS and CDR2 YFSETQ. The CDR3 is made up of 13 amino acids. Trimming cost V 4 bases and J 9 bases, with 14 bases left between them. The CDR3 is CASSPETWAEQFF. Written as DNA, the CDR3 is TGCGCCAGCAGCCCTGAAACCTGGGCTGAGCAGTTCTTC.

This clonotype has only a few counts. A junction boundary mismatches the germline segment, possibly from a read error. This sequence joins TRBV5-1 and TRBJ2-5, with TRBD2 identical over 7 bases. CDR1 is SGHRS and CDR2 is YFSETQ in the germline V gene. This CDR3 contains 15 residues. CDR3 nucleotides: TGCGCCAGCAGCTGGACGGGCGGGAGTACGGAGACCCAGTGCTTC. It yields the protein CASSWTGGSTETQCF.

The V gene is TRBV20-1, the J gene TRBJ2-5; 11 bases agree with TRBD2. The end of the DNA is better explained by TRBJ2-1, so the J call may be wrong. Per germline, CDR1 DFQATT and CDR2 SNEGSKA (reference sequence). This CDR3 spans 16 amino acids. CDR3 loop: CSARVASGRLVEEQFF. CDR3 DNA: TGCAGTGCTAGAGTTGCTAGCGGGAGGCTGGTCGAGGAGCAGTTCTTC.

This clonotype occurred a few times. The V gene is TRBV20-1, the J gene TRBJ2-1; maybe TRBD1 (5 bases). V was clipped by 3 bases and J by 8 bases, with 14 bases between them. The CDR3 totals 13 residues. Germline CDR1 DFQATT, CDR2 SNEGSKA (reference sequence). Here the CDR3 DNA reads TGCAGTGCTAGTACAGGACCGCGACATGAGCAGTTCTTC. It encodes CSASTGPRHEQFF.

This clonotype has a handful of counts. The chain is built from TRBV20-1 and TRBJ1-5; 7 positions agree with TRBD1. Germline V gene data show CDR1 as DFQATT and CDR2 as SNEGSKA (reference sequence). This CDR3 region has 13 residues. The V and J ends lost 6 bases and 6 bases, in that order; junction bases with no gene match: 8. In DNA, the CDR3 is TGCAGTGCGAGTAGACAGGGAGCTCAGCCCCAGCATTTT. This gives the protein CSASRQGAQPQHF.

This clonotype has more than one count but fewer than ten. V gene TRBV7-2 combines with J gene TRBJ2-7; TRBD2 agrees at 9 bases. CDR3 length: 14 residues. V was clipped by 5 bases and J by 4 bases; unmatched bases: 6. CDR1 and CDR2 from the germline V gene are SGHTA and FQGNSA. CDR3 protein: CASSVSGSGYEQYF. CDR3 bases: TGTGCCAGCAGCGTTAGCGGGAGCGGGTACGAGCAGTACTTC.

The chain employs TRBV3-1 and TRBJ1-1; no firm D call. Germline CDR1 LGHDT, CDR2 YNNKEL (reference sequence). The CDR3 length is 12 residues. V lost 0 bases, J lost 3 bases, and 2 bases lay in between. CDR3 sequence (DNA): TGTGCCAGCAGCCAAGAATACACTGAAGCTTTCTTT. Residues: CASSQEYTEAFF.

Note on this clonotype: The junction departs from germline at one end; a sequencing error may be responsible. This chain joins TRBV7-2 and TRBJ2-3; TRBD2 is a possible D gene (5 bases). CDR1 and CDR2 from the germline V gene are SGHTA and FQGNSA. The CDR3 length is 12 residues. CDR3 sequence reads: CATRPHGDTQYF. As DNA, the CDR3 is TGTGCCACCCGGCCGCACGGGGATACACAGTATTTT.

The gene calls are TRBV6-2 or TRBV6-3 and TRBJ2-5; 9 bases align to TRBD2. The better agreement between TRBJ2-1 and the DNA end casts doubt on the J call. This CDR3 comprises 15 residues. Germline lookup yields CDR1 MNHEY and CDR2 SVGEGT. The CDR3 protein is CASSWSSGTGNEQFF. The CDR3 DNA is TGTGCCAGCAGTTGGTCTAGCGGGACGGGCAATGAGCAGTTCTTC.

The rearrangement uses TRBV12-3 or TRBV12-4 and TRBJ2-1; 9 nucleotides agree with TRBD1. CDR3 length: 14 amino acids. V shed 2 bases, J shed 8 bases, and the junction held 4 bases outside the gene matches. In DNA form, the CDR3 reads TGTGCCAGCAGTTTAAAGGGACAGGGCTATGAGCAGTTCTTC. This encodes CASSLKGQGYEQFF.

This sequence joins TRBV20-1 and TRBJ2-7, with 13 bases identical to TRBD2. With 1 base clipped from V and 3 bases from J, the junction kept 3 bases outside the gene matches. This CDR3 comprises 15 residues. Germline lookup yields CDR1 DFQATT and CDR2 SNEGSKA (reference sequence). The CDR3 coding sequence is TGCAGTGCTAGAGGGACTAGCGGGAGTATCTACGAGCAGTACTTC. Protein: CSARGTSGSIYEQYF.

In this sample, this clonotype turned up a few times. The J gene is TRBJ2-1, the V gene TRBV6-1; TRBD2 aligns across 10 bases. Trimming removed 7 bases from V and 2 bases from J; junction bases left unmatched: 2. Germline V CDR1 and CDR2: MNHNS, SASEGT. The CDR3 totals 14 residues. CDR3 DNA: TGTGCCAGCATCGGGACTAGCGCCTACAATGAGCAGTTCTTC. Translating gives CASIGTSAYNEQFF.

This clonotype was counted only a few times. The genes are TRBV5-1 and TRBJ2-3, with 10 bases lining up with TRBD2. Trimming removed 4 bases from V and 6 bases from J; junction bases left unmatched: 5. CDR1 is SGHRS, CDR2 YFSETQ, per germline. The CDR3 has 14 residues. The chain's CDR3 is CASSPAGGADTQYF. DNA of the CDR3: TGCGCCAGCAGCCCAGCGGGAGGGGCGGATACGCAGTATTTT.

This clonotype was counted only a few times. The junction and the germline gene differ at one end; a read error may be behind it. V usage is TRBV7-8 and J usage is TRBJ1-3, with TRBD1 as a possible D gene (6 bases). CDR1 is SGHVS and CDR2 is FQNEAQ in the germline V gene. The length of the CDR3 is 17 residues. Here the CDR3 DNA reads TGTGCCAGCAGCTTAGCCTTGGGGGGGGCGCTTGGACACACCATATATTTT. Translation gives CASSLALGGALGHTIYF. The entire variable domain, with the rest obtained from reference TRBV7-8 and TRBJ1-3, is as follows: GAGVSQSPRYKVAKRGQDVALRCDPISGHVSLFWYQQALGQGPEFLTYFQNEAQLDKSGLPSDRFFAERPEGSVSTLKIQRTQQEDSAVYLCASSLALGGALGHTIYFGEGSWLTVV.

This clonotype was seen a handful of times. With a much larger clone just one base away, this may be a read error. The rearrangement joins TRBV18 to TRBJ2-5; no firm D call. Per the germline V gene, CDR1 is KGHSH and CDR2 is LQKENI. This CDR3 has 11 residues. The CDR3 reads CASSDQETRYF. Here the CDR3 DNA reads TGTGCCAGCTCAGACCAAGAGACCCGGTACTTC. Full variable domain (remainder filled in from reference TRBV18 and TRBJ2-5): NAGVMQNPRHLVRRRGQEARLRCSPMKGHSHVYWYRQLPEEGLKFMVYLQKENIIDESGMPKERFSAEFPKEGPSILRIQQVVRGDSAAYFCASSDQETRYFGPGTRLLVL.

This clonotype was detected many times. The chain uses TRBV29-1 and TRBJ2-5, with 10 bases lining up with TRBD2. The CDR3 length is 15 residues. Losses at the gene ends were 0 bases for V and 5 bases for J; bases not matched to a gene: 6. Looked up from germline, CDR1 is SQVTM and CDR2 is ANQGSEA. The chain's CDR3 is CSVEEASGRLETQYF. The CDR3 DNA reads TGCAGCGTTGAAGAGGCTAGCGGGAGATTGGAGACCCAGTACTTC. The variable domain in full, with the rest retrieved from reference TRBV29-1 and TRBJ2-5, is SAVISQKPSRDICQRGTSLTIQCQVDSQVTMMFWYRQQPGQSLTLIATANQGSEATYESGFVIDKFPISRPNLTFSTLTVSNMSPEDSSIYLCSVEEASGRLETQYFGPGTRLLVL.

This clonotype has only a few counts. The chain employs TRBV20-1 and TRBJ2-7, with 10 bases that match TRBD1. The ends lost 5 bases at V and 2 bases at J; junction bases unmatched: 6. The germline gives CDR1 DFQATT, CDR2 SNEGSKA (reference sequence). The CDR3 sequence is 14 residues long. CDR3 nucleotide sequence: TGCAGTGCTGCCGGGGACAGGGGCACCTACGAGCAGTACTTC. Protein product: CSAAGDRGTYEQYF.

This clonotype was counted between two and nine times. The chain has TRBV29-1 and TRBJ2-3; TRBD1 agrees at 7 bases. The CDR3 loop spans 18 amino acids. CDR1 and CDR2 (germline): SQVTM, ANQGSEA. Unmatched junction bases numbered 22, after V lost 6 bases and J lost 4 bases. CDR3 amino acids: CSVLRDYRQGRGSDTQYF. The CDR3 DNA is TGCAGCGTGCTGCGTGACTATCGACAGGGCCGAGGTTCAGATACGCAGTATTTT.

This chain uses TRBV28 with TRBJ1-6; D uncertain. This CDR3 is 13 amino acids long. The V gene lost 3 bases and the J gene lost 8 bases, with 8 bases spanning the gap. CDR1 MDHEN and CDR2 SYDVKM come from the germline V gene. DNA of the CDR3: TGTGCCAGCAGTTTCCGCTGGGATTCACCCCTCCACTTT. Translation: CASSFRWDSPLHF.

V usage is TRBV20-1 and J usage is TRBJ2-1; 10 nucleotides match TRBD2. The J call may be wrong; the DNA end is better matched by TRBJ2-5. CDR3 length: 14 amino acids. Germline lookup yields CDR1 DFQATT and CDR2 SNEGSKA (reference sequence). The CDR3 nucleotides read TGCAGTGCTAGTCACCTAGCGGGAGTTGAGACCCAGTACTTC. Residues: CSASHLAGVETQYF.

This clonotype was seen a handful of times. This chain uses TRBV20-1 with TRBJ2-1, with 8 nucleotides matching TRBD2. Germline V CDR1 and CDR2: DFQATT, SNEGSKA (reference sequence). The CDR3 covers 16 residues. The junction had 6 bases not matched to a gene; V was cut back by 1 base and J by 1 base. CDR3 DNA sequence: TGCAGTGCTAGAGGGCCGGGACTAGGATCCTACAATGAGCAGTTCTTC. Translation gives CSARGPGLGSYNEQFF.